The clone carrying this T cell receptor (beta chain) has a single count. Its matching antigen is unknown. The data stem from a study of cytomegalovirus exposure and HLA in healthy donors. Whole-study findings and limits: In a later analysis, TCR beta V- and J-gene trimming was associated with a missense DCLRE1C variant.

This CDR3 has 14 residues. Looked up from germline, CDR1 is SGHNT and CDR2 is YYREEE (reference sequence). Trimming removed 3 bases at V and 5 bases at J, with 14 bases between. Amplification used 60 Vbeta primers and 13 Jbeta primers. Profiled with immunoSEQ multiplex PCR; TCRdb holds only in-frame clones, not every one. The sample has 95,000 to 150,000 clones, around 76% seen once. This chain connects TRBV5-4 to TRBJ2-5, with a possible D match to TRBD2 (7 bases). This sequence originates from a man aged 55 to 70 in good health and CMV-seropositive. The sequencing input was PBMCs. This CDR3 is CASSSRGGGETQYF. CDR3 nucleotide sequence: TGTGCCAGCAGCTCTAGGGGGGGCGGCGAGACCCAGTACTTC.